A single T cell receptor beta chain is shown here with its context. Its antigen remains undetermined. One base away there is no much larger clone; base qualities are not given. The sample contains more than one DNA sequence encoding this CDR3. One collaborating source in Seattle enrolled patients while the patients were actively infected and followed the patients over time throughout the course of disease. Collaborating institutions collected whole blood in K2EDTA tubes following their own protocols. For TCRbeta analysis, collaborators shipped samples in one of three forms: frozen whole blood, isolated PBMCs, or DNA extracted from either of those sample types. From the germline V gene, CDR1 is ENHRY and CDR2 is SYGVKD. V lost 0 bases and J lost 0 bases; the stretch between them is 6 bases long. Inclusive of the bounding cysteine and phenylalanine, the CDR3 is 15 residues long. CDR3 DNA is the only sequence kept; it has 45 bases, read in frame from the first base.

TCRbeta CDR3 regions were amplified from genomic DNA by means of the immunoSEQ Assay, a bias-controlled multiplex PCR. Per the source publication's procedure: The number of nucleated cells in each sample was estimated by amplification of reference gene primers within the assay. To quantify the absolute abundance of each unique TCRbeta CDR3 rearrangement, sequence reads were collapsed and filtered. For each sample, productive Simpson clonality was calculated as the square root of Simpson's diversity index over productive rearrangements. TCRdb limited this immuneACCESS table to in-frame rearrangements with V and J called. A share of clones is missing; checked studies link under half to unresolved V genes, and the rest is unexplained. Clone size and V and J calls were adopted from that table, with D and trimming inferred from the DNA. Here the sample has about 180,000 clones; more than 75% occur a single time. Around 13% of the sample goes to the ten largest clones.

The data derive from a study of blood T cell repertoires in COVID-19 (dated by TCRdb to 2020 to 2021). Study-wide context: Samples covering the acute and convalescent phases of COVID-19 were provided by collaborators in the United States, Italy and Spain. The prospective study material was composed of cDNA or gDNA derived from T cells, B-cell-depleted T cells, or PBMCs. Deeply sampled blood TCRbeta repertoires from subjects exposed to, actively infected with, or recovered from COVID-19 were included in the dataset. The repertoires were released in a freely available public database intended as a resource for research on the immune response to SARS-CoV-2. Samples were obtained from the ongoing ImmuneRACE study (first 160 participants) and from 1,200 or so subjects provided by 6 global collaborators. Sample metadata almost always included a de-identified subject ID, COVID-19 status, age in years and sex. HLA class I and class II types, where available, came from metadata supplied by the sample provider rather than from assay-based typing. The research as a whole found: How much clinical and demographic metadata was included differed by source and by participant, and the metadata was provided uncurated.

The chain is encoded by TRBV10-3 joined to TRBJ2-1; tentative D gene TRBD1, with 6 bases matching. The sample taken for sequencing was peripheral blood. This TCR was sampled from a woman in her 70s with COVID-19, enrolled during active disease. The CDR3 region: CAISESGASYNEQFF. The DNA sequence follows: TGTGCCATCAGTGAGTCGGGGGCCTCCTACAATGAGCAGTTCTTC.